The entry below gives a single TCR beta chain sequence along with its context. Replicate PCRs run on unsorted PBMC used 250 to 350 ng DNA, which was about 30,000 T cell genomes. The authors' processing: ImmunoSEQ sequences covered only the junction and lacked quality scores; filtering therefore differed. Assay: immunoSEQ multiplex PCR; the TCRdb copy retains only in-frame clones and omits some. V, J and clone size reflect that table, while D and trimming were determined from the DNA. Among fewer than 650,000 clones listed, over 65% were seen once. This CDR3 has 23 residues. These data are taken from a study of shared clonotypes between healthy human individuals. Nashville, Tennessee was home to all donors, who were Caucasian adults. The study used 98 million or so PBMCs per unsorted sample for genomic DNA.

The sample was PBMCs. This sequence joins TRBV21-1 and TRBJ1-5. TRBV21-1 has pseudogene status. The origin of this receptor is a woman aged 40 to 50 in good health. Some clones in this sample may be carry-over from other donors' samples. The CDR3 coding sequence is TGTGCCAGCAGCAATAAGTCTACCTTGCGGGGGCGAGGACAATTTGAGGGCAATCAGCCCCAGCATTTT. This codes for CASSNKSTLRGRGQFEGNQPQHF.